This T cell receptor beta chain was captured by sequencing in a study of blood T cell repertoires in COVID-19. Whole-study context: Some COVID-19 samples were acute and others convalescent; all came from the United States, Italy and Spain. Sample material is recorded as cDNA or gDNA derived from T cells, B-cell-depleted T cells, or PBMCs.

The V gene end was trimmed by 4 bases and the J gene end by 0 bases; junction bases not matched to a gene: 5. CDR1 and CDR2 (germline): KGHSH, LQKENI. The CDR3 has 15 amino acids. Source study methods: Reference gene primer amplification in the assay estimated nucleated cell counts. TCRdb's table, derived via immunoSEQ multiplex PCR, lists solely in-frame clones and lacks some. Clone size and V and J calls were adopted from that table, with D and trimming inferred from the DNA. The data show around 240,000 clones, roughly 84% seen once. Input material: peripheral blood. The sequence came from a woman in her fifties or sixties with acute or convalescent COVID-19. This sequence joins TRBV18 and TRBJ1-2; TRBD1 aligns across 7 bases. Here the CDR3 reads CASSQAGGSNYGYTF. CDR3 coding DNA: TGTGCCAGCTCACAAGCAGGGGGTTCTAACTATGGCTACACCTTC.